The clone carrying this T cell receptor beta chain was detected many times. Antigen: not known. These data are taken from a study of blood T cells in healthy people across ages. Study observations and caveats: Getting older went along with TCR beta diversity per million T cells dropping roughly linearly.

Per-sample PBMC isolation yielded at least 6 million cells. In germline, CDR1 is SEHNR, CDR2 FQNEAQ (reference sequence). The CDR3 sequence is 13 residues long. V shed 5 bases and J shed 5 bases, with 12 bases lying between them. Together with a sample-barcoded 5' primer, a J-beta primer mix was included in a second PCR lasting roughly 6 to 12 cycles. Using its own MiXCR run on the 5' RACE reads, TCRdb lists one record per CDR3 protein. The table lists about 640,000 distinct CDR3 sequences, roughly 53% of them singletons, with approximately 40% in the top ten. The chain recombines TRBV7-9 with TRBJ2-5; D not resolved. What was sequenced was blood. This TCR was recovered from a man in his sixties in good health. DNA for the CDR3: TGTGCCAGCAGCCGGGCGGAAAGGGAGACCCAGTACTTC. Translating it yields CASSRAERETQYF.